This T cell receptor beta chain was identified during a study of T cell responses to AZD1222 COVID-19 vaccine. Study-wide results and limits: Baseline seropositivity occurred in only a handful of AZD1222 recipients. In all cases, repertoires were sampled only after the peak T cell response. Nearly half of unique spike-specific TCRs reportedly avoided B.1.351 and B.1.1.7 mutated regions. Receipt of two AZD1222 doses was followed by a rise in Spike-specific TCR breadth and depth.

TCRdb's copy holds only in-frame clones and misses some; the assay was immunoSEQ multiplex PCR. Found here are under 85,000 clones, approximately 86% of them singletons; the top ten hold more than 5%. The sample holds one count of this clone. What it binds is unknown. The sequence came from an adult in good health. Specimen: peripheral blood, collected on day 0 of MenACWY control vaccination.

The CDR3 DNA reads TGTGCCAGCAGTTCCAGGGCCTCTTCGCAAACAGATACGCAGTATTTT. Protein product: CASSSRASSQTDTQYF. This rearrangement joins TRBV27 to TRBJ2-3, with a possible D match to TRBD1 (5 bases). The CDR3 consists of 16 residues. Trimming shortened V by 4 bases and J by 3 bases, and 17 bases separated the two germline ends. The germline V gene encodes CDR1 MNHEY and CDR2 SMNVEV (reference sequence).